This T cell receptor (beta chain) was found in a study of vaccination effects on CD4 cells after COVID-19. Before sequencing took place, the ViraFEST assay used viral peptide pools to expand antigen-specific CD4+ T cells. Culturing for about 9 days preceded CD4+ T cell isolation. Each participant received a vaccine that was either BNT162b2 or mRNA-1273, given as two doses. They grew some 1.9 million PBMC in each well, adding approximately 10 IU/ml IL-2 and 10 ug/ml peptides. The study's findings and limits: In healthy vaccinees, only 1 of 255 vaccine-induced clones cross-reacted with common cold coronaviruses.

Profiled with immunoSEQ multiplex PCR; TCRdb holds only in-frame clones, not every one. The data contain 60,000 to 90,000 clones, about 80% of them seen just once; the ten biggest clones take up approximately 1.3%. On this clone itself: Its specificity is unknown.

Germline trimming cut 4 bases from V and 2 bases from J; bases unmatched to any gene: 0. Germline V lookup: CDR1 SGHRS, CDR2 YFSETQ. CDR3 length: 14 amino acids. J is TRBJ1-4 and V is TRBV5-1; 9 bases align to TRBD1. The source is a human donor who received a COVID-19 vaccine. The material sequenced was CD4+ T cells from PBMCs cultured with HCoV-229E spike peptides, taken after COVID-19 vaccination. CDR3 DNA sequence: TGCGCCAGCAGCGGACAGGGGACTAATGAAAAACTGTTTTTT. The encoded protein is CASSGQGTNEKLFF.